These 15 T cell receptor beta chains were all obtained from the same sample, sequenced in a study of cytomegalovirus exposure and HLA in healthy donors. The PCR made use of 60 Vbeta and 13 Jbeta primers. Sequencing was performed with immunoSEQ multiplex PCR; in TCRdb, only in-frame clones are kept and a portion is missing. The sample carries approximately 120,000 clones, almost 75% recorded once. The specimen sequenced was PBMCs. These receptor sequences come from a man aged 40-55 years in good health and CMV-seronegative.

This rearrangement joins TRBV7-2 to TRBJ1-5; no firm D call. This CDR3 has 15 residues. V was pared by 1 base and J by 2 bases, with 9 bases between. CDR1 SGHTA and CDR2 FQGNSA come from the germline V gene. In nucleotides, the CDR3 is TGTGCCAGCAGCTTAGGAGGAGCTGGCAATCAGCCCCAGCATTTT. Translating gives CASSLGGAGNQPQHF.

The chain is built from TRBV9 and TRBJ2-1, with 11 bases that match TRBD1. CDR1 and CDR2 from the germline V gene are SGDLS and YYNGEE. Losses at the gene ends were 3 bases for V and 8 bases for J; bases not matched to a gene: 16. The CDR3 has 18 residues. CDR3 loop: CASSATHGQGASFYEQFF. CDR3 DNA: TGTGCCAGCAGCGCGACCCACGGACAGGGGGCGTCATTTTATGAGCAGTTCTTC. Full variable domain (rest looked up from reference TRBV9 and TRBJ2-1): DSGVTQTPKHLITATGQRVTLRCSPRSGDLSVYWYQQSLDQGLQFLIQYYNGEERAKGNILERFSAQQFPDLHSELNLSSLELGDSALYFCASSATHGQGASFYEQFFGPGTRLTVL.

This clone was counted a single time. This chain links TRBV5-1 with TRBJ1-6, with D perhaps TRBD1 (6 bases). Looked up from germline, CDR1 is SGHRS and CDR2 is YFSETQ. CDR3 length: 18 amino acids. Deletions cut 1 base from V and 0 bases from J, with 14 bases between. CDR3 residues: CASSLKQGKSSYNSPLHF. CDR3 coding DNA: TGCGCCAGCAGCTTGAAACAGGGCAAAAGCTCCTATAATTCACCCCTCCACTTT.

This clone was seen a handful of times. This chain connects TRBV4-3 to TRBJ2-3; D not resolved. There are 15 residues in the CDR3. From germline, CDR1 is LGHNA and CDR2 YSLEER. V was pared by 0 bases and J by 7 bases, with 14 bases between. The DNA for the CDR3 is TGCGCCAGCAGCCAAGATCGGGTCCCCCTGAATACGCAGTATTTT. It specifies CASSQDRVPLNTQYF.

This clone was seen only once. This chain connects TRBV5-1 to TRBJ2-1; D gene unclear. CDR3 length: 15 residues. Looked up from germline, CDR1 is SGHRS and CDR2 is YFSETQ. V was clipped by 0 bases and J by 0 bases, with 7 bases between them. The CDR3 bases are TGCGCCAGCAGCTTGGTTTCTAGCTCCTACAATGAGCAGTTCTTC. As protein: CASSLVSSSYNEQFF.

This clone was observed a single time. The chain is built from TRBV7-2 and TRBJ2-2; 13 bases are shared with TRBD2. The CDR3 extends over 17 amino acids. In germline, CDR1 is SGHTA, CDR2 FQGNSA. V was pared by 0 bases and J by 5 bases, with 3 bases of the junction left unmatched. This chain's CDR3 is CASSLAGLAGETGELFF. Here the CDR3 DNA reads TGTGCCAGCAGCTTAGCCGGACTAGCGGGGGAGACCGGGGAGCTGTTTTTT.

The rearrangement uses TRBV15 and TRBJ1-6; no definite D call. This CDR3 has 18 residues. The germline V and J ends were trimmed by 0 bases and 10 bases, with 22 bases remaining between them. Looked up from germline, CDR1 is LNHNV and CDR2 is YYDKDF (reference sequence). Written as DNA, the CDR3 is TGTGCCACCAGCAGAGAGAGAGCCAGTTTTCGCCCGGGGTCACCCCTCCACTTT. It yields the protein CATSRERASFRPGSPLHF.

Here the CDR3 reads CASSQNRDRGWSYNSPLHF. The DNA of the CDR3 is TGTGCCAGCAGCCAAAACCGGGACAGGGGGTGGTCCTATAATTCACCCCTCCACTTT. The gene calls are TRBV4-2 and TRBJ1-6; 11 nucleotides align to TRBD1. Germline V gene sequence: CDR1 LGHNA, CDR2 YNFKEQ. The CDR3 contains 19 residues. The V gene end was trimmed by 2 bases and the J gene end by 1 base; junction bases not matched to a gene: 7.

The chain joins TRBV6-5 to TRBJ2-5; D is undetermined. V gave up 8 bases and J gave up 5 bases, with 12 bases separating them. Germline V gene sequence: CDR1 MNHEY, CDR2 SVGAGI. The CDR3 sequence is 12 residues long. The CDR3 is CASGPLAETQYF. In DNA, the CDR3 is TGTGCCAGCGGCCCCCTCGCCGAGACCCAGTACTTC.

This clone was counted a single time. The V gene is TRBV6-6, the J gene TRBJ2-1; perhaps TRBD1 as D (6 bases). The germline V and J ends were trimmed by 4 bases and 14 bases, with 15 bases remaining between them. The CDR3 contains 12 residues. Germline V gene data show CDR1 as MNHNY and CDR2 as SVGAGI (reference sequence). The CDR3 is CASSSTGLGEFF. The CDR3 DNA sequence: TGTGCCAGCAGTTCCACAGGGTTGGGGGAGTTCTTC.

The chain is built from TRBV9 and TRBJ2-5; 8 nucleotides line up with TRBD2. Germline CDR1 SGDLS, CDR2 YYNGEE. J lost 4 bases, V lost 1 base, and 9 bases had no gene match. The CDR3 length is 16 residues. In DNA form, the CDR3 reads TGTGCCAGCAGCGTACGGGAGGGGGGGGGCACAGAGACCCAGTACTTC. Encoded protein: CASSVREGGGTETQYF. Full variable domain (rest looked up from reference TRBV9 and TRBJ2-5): DSGVTQTPKHLITATGQRVTLRCSPRSGDLSVYWYQQSLDQGLQFLIQYYNGEERAKGNILERFSAQQFPDLHSELNLSSLELGDSALYFCASSVREGGGTETQYFGPGTRLLVL.

The chain is built from TRBV6-1 and TRBJ1-2, with no clear D. The CDR3 has 14 amino acids. Trimming took 6 bases from V and 8 from J, leaving 19 bases between them. The germline gives CDR1 MNHNS, CDR2 SASEGT. The CDR3 here is CASREGGVLLGYTF. The CDR3 coding sequence is TGTGCCAGCAGAGAGGGCGGCGTCCTTCTCGGCTACACCTTC.

The CDR3 coding sequence is TGTGCCAGCACCTTAGCGGGGTACTCCTACAATGAGCAGTTCTTC. This sequence encodes CASTLAGYSYNEQFF. The V call is TRBV27, the J call TRBJ2-1, with 8 bases identical to TRBD2. Germline V gene lookup returns CDR1 MNHEY and CDR2 SMNVEV (reference sequence). The CDR3 runs to 15 residues. V shed 7 bases and J 0 bases; nucleotides not matched to a gene: 5.

This sequence joins TRBV28 and TRBJ2-7, with D possibly TRBD1 on 6 matching bases. Germline V lookup: CDR1 MDHEN, CDR2 SYDVKM. This CDR3 spans 11 amino acids. Trimming took 2 bases from V and 12 from J, leaving 11 bases between them. CDR3 in amino acids: CASSLQGQSYF. In DNA form, the CDR3 reads TGTGCCAGCAGTTTACAGGGGCAGTCGTACTTC.

V gene TRBV4-1 combines with J gene TRBJ1-5; D gene ambiguous. CDR1 is MGHRA and CDR2 is YSYEKL in the germline V gene. V shed 0 bases and J shed 4 bases, with 10 bases lying between them. The CDR3 has 15 amino acids. In DNA form, the CDR3 reads TGCGCCAGCAGCCAAGATTCAGGTGAAAATCAGCCCCAGCATTTT. Its translation: CASSQDSGENQPQHF.